This paragraph covers one T cell receptor beta chain sequence. Libraries were prepared by immunoSEQ multiplex PCR; TCRdb keeps only in-frame clonotypes and omits some of them. The sample holds about 130,000 clones, 93% seen once. These data belong to a study of T cell responses to AZD1222 COVID-19 vaccine. V was pared by 3 bases and J by 2 bases, with 11 bases between. Germline V gene lookup returns CDR1 SGHAT and CDR2 FQDESV (reference sequence). This CDR3 has 16 amino acids. Material: peripheral blood, obtained on day 0 of AZD1222 vaccination. The receptor comes from an adult in good health. This chain connects TRBV11-1 to TRBJ1-6, with D hard to call. CDR3 bases: TGTGCCAGCAGCTTGGAACGGTCCGCCTATAATTCACCCCTCCACTTT. Amino acid sequence: CASSLERSAYNSPLHF.